These 32 T cell receptor beta chains were all obtained from the same sample, sequenced in a study of identifying expanded T cells in peripheral blood. Profiled with immunoSEQ multiplex PCR; TCRdb holds only in-frame clones, not every one. Of 83,000 or so clones listed, approximately 91% are singletons. The material sequenced was blood. The receptor source for this set is a person aged 18 to 75 in good health.

The chain combines TRBV7-9 with TRBJ2-2; weak D call: TRBD1 (6 bases). The V gene lost 5 bases and the J gene lost 1 base, with 14 bases spanning the gap. The CDR3 runs 16 residues. CDR1 is SEHNR and CDR2 is FQNEAQ in the germline V gene (reference sequence). The chain's CDR3 is CASSTWDTVNTGELFF. CDR3 sequence (DNA): TGTGCCAGCAGCACGTGGGACACGGTGAACACCGGGGAGCTGTTTTTT. The full variable domain, completed using reference TRBV7-9 and TRBJ2-2, is DTGVSQNPRHKITKRGQNVTFRCDPISEHNRLYWYRQTLGQGPEFLTYFQNEAQLEKSRLLSDRFSAERPKGSFSTLEIQRTEQGDSAMYLCASSTWDTVNTGELFFGEGSRLTVL.

The chain employs TRBV7-6 and TRBJ2-3, with D possibly TRBD1 on 5 matching bases. V dropped 0 bases and J dropped 4 bases, with 5 bases sitting between them. CDR1 is SGHVS and CDR2 is FNYEAQ in the germline V gene. CDR3 length: 13 residues. The CDR3 sequence is CASSLATADTQYF. The CDR3, as DNA: TGTGCCAGCAGCTTAGCGACAGCAGATACGCAGTATTTT.

The V and J genes are TRBV7-3 and TRBJ2-5; D may be TRBD1 or TRBD2 (5 bases each). The germline CDR1 and CDR2 sequences are SGHTA and FQGTGA. V gave up 5 bases and J gave up 5 bases, with 15 bases separating them. The CDR3 loop spans 14 amino acids. CDR3 protein: CASSVGTAPETQYF. CDR3 coding DNA: TGTGCCAGCAGCGTAGGGACGGCCCCCGAGACCCAGTACTTC. The variable domain in full, with the rest retrieved from reference TRBV7-3 and TRBJ2-5, is GAGVSQTPSNKVTEKGKYVELRCDPISGHTALYWYRQSLGQGPEFLIYFQGTGAADDSGLPNDRFFAVRPEGSVSTLKIQRTERGDSAVYLCASSVGTAPETQYFGPGTRLLVL.

This clone occurred once. V is TRBV10-2 and J is TRBJ1-5; 9 nucleotides agree with TRBD1. CDR1 WSHSY and CDR2 SAAADI come from the germline V gene. CDR3 length: 12 residues. The trim removed 8 bases at V and 6 bases at J, leaving 2 bases unmatched. The CDR3, as DNA: TGCGCCAGCGGGACAGGGTCTCAGCCCCAGCATTTT. Protein sequence: CASGTGSQPQHF.

This chain joins TRBV7-2 and TRBJ1-2; maybe TRBD1 (5 bases). This CDR3 region has 15 residues. Deletions cut 5 bases from V and 2 bases from J, with 15 bases between. Germline-derived CDR1 and CDR2 are SGHTA and FQGNSA. The CDR3 DNA sequence: TGTGCCAGCAGCAAAAGGGACGGATCCAACTATGGCTACACCTTC. It is translated as CASSKRDGSNYGYTF.

The V gene is TRBV4-2, the J gene TRBJ2-7; 9 bases line up with TRBD2. V lost 2 bases, J lost 6 bases, and 2 bases stayed unmatched. Germline CDR1 LGHNA, CDR2 YNFKEQ. CDR3 length: 13 residues. CDR3 in amino acids: CASSQLTSGEQYF. Here the CDR3 DNA reads TGTGCCAGCAGCCAACTGACTAGCGGCGAGCAGTACTTC.

This chain links TRBV29-1 with TRBJ2-3; 11 nucleotides line up with TRBD1. Germline loops: CDR1 SQVTM, CDR2 ANQGSEA. J was trimmed by 3 bases and V by 6 bases; bases with no gene match: 5. The CDR3 is 14 amino acids. The CDR3 spells CSVRTGGRTDTQYF. In DNA, the CDR3 is TGCAGCGTGAGGACAGGGGGCAGAACAGATACGCAGTATTTT.

This clone was recorded only once. V gene TRBV12-5 combines with J gene TRBJ1-3; 7 bases align to TRBD1. Germline CDR1 is LGHNT and CDR2 is FRNRAP. J lost 3 bases, V lost 6 bases, and 8 bases had no gene match. The length of the CDR3 is 15 residues. CDR3 region: CASGYGRGHGNTIYF. CDR3 coding DNA: TGTGCTAGTGGATACGGGAGGGGGCATGGAAACACCATATATTTT.

The chain recombines TRBV4-2 with TRBJ2-2; D gene uncertain. The germline V gene encodes CDR1 LGHNA and CDR2 YNFKEQ. The CDR3 covers 13 residues. V was clipped by 0 bases and J by 7 bases, with 6 bases between them. The CDR3 here is CASSQDQNGELFF. Here the CDR3 DNA reads TGTGCCAGCAGCCAAGATCAAAACGGGGAGCTGTTTTTT.

The J gene is TRBJ2-1, the V gene TRBV25-1; D unresolved. The CDR3 sequence is 11 residues long. Between the trimmed V and J ends, which lost 6 bases and 7 bases, there was a span of 7 bases. Germline V gives CDR1 MGHDK, CDR2 SYGVNS. CDR3 in amino acids: CASRARNEQFF. The CDR3 DNA reads TGTGCCAGCAGGGCCCGTAATGAGCAGTTCTTC.

The chain employs TRBV27 and TRBJ2-2; D uncertain. V lost 8 bases to trimming and J lost 0 bases, with 10 bases between them. Germline V gene data show CDR1 as MNHEY and CDR2 as SMNVEV (reference sequence). The CDR3 sequence is 14 residues long. The CDR3, as DNA: TGTGCCAGCCTGGAGTTCGCGAACACCGGGGAGCTGTTTTTT. It codes for CASLEFANTGELFF.

The chain combines TRBV7-3 with TRBJ2-3; TRBD2 matches 10 bases. The ends lost 0 bases at V and 4 bases at J; junction bases unmatched: 7. Germline values: CDR1 SGHTA, CDR2 FQGTGA. The CDR3 spans 17 residues. DNA of the CDR3: TGTGCCAGCAGCTTAACTACGAGAGCGGGAGGGTCAGATACGCAGTATTTT. Its translation is CASSLTTRAGGSDTQYF.

This clone was seen only once. The V gene is TRBV6-1, the J gene TRBJ2-3; 10 nucleotides match TRBD1. The length of the CDR3 is 14 residues. J lost 6 bases, V lost 4 bases, and 4 bases had no gene match. Looked up from germline, CDR1 is MNHNS and CDR2 is SASEGT. CDR3 nucleotides: TGTGCCAGCAGTGTGGGACAGGGGATGGATACGCAGTATTTT. Translation gives CASSVGQGMDTQYF.

The chain is built from TRBV28 and TRBJ1-4; 11 nucleotides match TRBD1. V lost 3 bases and J lost 8; bases outside the gene matches: 2. Looked up from germline, CDR1 is MDHEN and CDR2 is SYDVKM. CDR3 length equals 14 residues. DNA of the CDR3: TGTGCCAGCAGTTTGTGGACAGGGGGCGAAAAACTGTTTTTT. Its translation: CASSLWTGGEKLFF. The variable domain in full, with the rest retrieved from reference TRBV28 and TRBJ1-4, is DVKVTQSSRYLVKRTGEKVFLECVQDMDHENMFWYRQDPGLGLRLIYFSYDVKMKEKGDIPEGYSVSREKKERFSLILESASTNQTSMYLCASSLWTGGEKLFFGSGTQLSVL.

The chain uses TRBV5-1 and TRBJ2-5; 8 bases map to TRBD1. Losses at the gene ends were 0 bases for V and 7 bases for J; bases not matched to a gene: 5. CDR3 length: 14 amino acids. Germline loops: CDR1 SGHRS, CDR2 YFSETQ. Here the CDR3 reads CASSLEQGGGTQYF. The CDR3 region has the DNA TGCGCCAGCAGCTTGGAACAGGGGGGAGGGACCCAGTACTTC.

V is TRBV14 and J is TRBJ2-1; D possibly corresponds to TRBD1 (6 bases). This CDR3 is built from 14 residues. V shed 3 bases and J shed 9 bases, with 15 bases lying between them. CDR1 is SGHDN, CDR2 FVKESK, per germline. CDR3 nucleotide sequence: TGTGCCAGCAGCCAGTACAGGGACCGGGGTGAGCAGTTCTTC. Protein: CASSQYRDRGEQFF.

The chain recombines TRBV30 with TRBJ2-7; D is perhaps TRBD1 (7 bases). The ends were cut back, 3 bases at V and 7 bases at J, with 19 bases in the middle. Germline CDR1 reads GTSNPN; CDR2 reads SVGIG (reference sequence). The CDR3 has 14 amino acids. The CDR3 spells CAWRGLSIRGEQYF. Here the CDR3 DNA reads TGTGCCTGGAGGGGACTCTCTATCAGGGGGGAGCAGTACTTC.

The V gene is TRBV5-1, the J gene TRBJ1-4, with a possible D match to TRBD1 (6 bases). Deletions cut 4 bases from V and 6 bases from J, with 16 bases between. Germline assignment: CDR1 SGHRS and CDR2 YFSETQ. The CDR3 sequence is 15 residues long. The CDR3, as DNA: TGCGCCAGCAGCCTGCGGGGGCATCGGGATGAAAAACTGTTTTTT. Encoded protein: CASSLRGHRDEKLFF.

The chain has TRBV28 and TRBJ2-3; 7 bases agree with TRBD1. This CDR3 has 15 residues. CDR1 is MDHEN, CDR2 SYDVKM, per germline. J gave up 2 bases and V 5 bases, and 7 bases lay outside the gene matches. The CDR3 DNA reads TGTGCCAGCAGTAACAACAGGGGCGCCACAGATACGCAGTATTTT. Translated, it gives CASSNNRGATDTQYF.

This clone occurred once. This chain joins TRBV10-3 and TRBJ2-1; TRBD2 matches 7 bases. CDR3 length: 15 amino acids. V lost 4 bases, J lost 0 bases, and 3 bases stayed unmatched. CDR1 is ENHRY, CDR2 SYGVKD, per germline. The CDR3 loop reads CAISAAGRSYNEQFF. CDR3 DNA sequence: TGTGCCATCAGTGCAGCGGGGCGCTCCTACAATGAGCAGTTCTTC.

J is TRBJ1-1 and V is TRBV19; TRBD1 is a possible D gene (5 bases). The germline V gene encodes CDR1 LNHDA and CDR2 SQIVND (reference sequence). Trimming stripped 4 bases from V and 1 base from J, with 13 bases between. The CDR3 is 15 residues long. For the CDR3, the DNA is TGTGCCAGTAGTAGGGGGTTAAGGAGGAACACTGAAGCTTTCTTT. Translated, it gives CASSRGLRRNTEAFF.

The chain couples TRBV27 to TRBJ1-2; D unresolved. The CDR3 covers 14 residues. The V end lost 0 bases, the J end lost 3 bases, and 8 bases lay between the germline ends. Germline V gene lookup returns CDR1 MNHEY and CDR2 SMNVEV (reference sequence). The CDR3 coding sequence is TGTGCCAGCAGTTTATCGGGAGGAGACTATGGCTACACCTTC. Encoded protein: CASSLSGGDYGYTF.

This clone has just one count. The chain couples TRBV28 to TRBJ1-2, with TRBD1 matching over 9 bases. The CDR3 is made up of 16 amino acids. After removal of 1 base from V and 4 bases from J, the junction contained 7 bases not matched to a gene. Per germline, CDR1 MDHEN and CDR2 SYDVKM. The CDR3 coding sequence is TGTGCCAGCAGTTTATCGACAGGGGGTTGGGGCTATGGCTACACCTTC. Residues: CASSLSTGGWGYGYTF.

CDR3 in DNA: TGCAGCGTCCTGACAGGGACCCTAGACGAGCAGTACTTC. Encoded protein: CSVLTGTLDEQYF. The chain couples TRBV29-1 to TRBJ2-7, with 7 nucleotides matching TRBD1. V was clipped by 6 bases and J by 5 bases; unmatched bases: 10. CDR1 and CDR2 from the germline V gene are SQVTM and ANQGSEA. CDR3 length: 13 residues.

The chain recombines TRBV2 with TRBJ2-6, with D perhaps TRBD1 (7 bases). V lost 7 bases and J lost 1, with 20 bases in between. CDR3 length equals 18 residues. Germline values: CDR1 SNHLY, CDR2 FYNNEI. As DNA, the CDR3 is TGTGCCAGCATGCGTAGGGTCCAGGGGGGATCTGGGGCCAACGTCCTGACTTTC. Translation: CASMRRVQGGSGANVLTF.

The gene calls are TRBV5-8 and TRBJ2-5; possibly TRBD1 for D (7 bases). CDR3 length: 16 amino acids. V gave up 3 bases and J gave up 2 bases, with 17 bases separating them. The germline V gene encodes CDR1 SGHTS and CDR2 YDEGEE. This CDR3 is CASSSLGGTVQETQYF. As DNA, the CDR3 is TGTGCCAGCAGCTCCCTAGGCGGGACAGTTCAAGAGACCCAGTACTTC.

The J gene is TRBJ2-3, the V gene TRBV5-1; 7 bases map to TRBD2. CDR3 length: 16 residues. J was trimmed by 4 bases and V by 4 bases; bases with no gene match: 12. Germline loops: CDR1 SGHRS, CDR2 YFSETQ. CDR3: CASSGGDRGGADTQYF. In DNA form, the CDR3 reads TGCGCCAGCAGCGGGGGGGACCGAGGAGGTGCAGATACGCAGTATTTT.

The chain links TRBV5-4 to TRBJ2-2; D is perhaps TRBD1 (5 bases). Germline lookup yields CDR1 SGHNT and CDR2 YYREEE (reference sequence). The CDR3 sequence is 16 residues long. The germline V and J ends were trimmed by 1 base and 0 bases, with 10 bases remaining between them. The CDR3 protein is CASSLQRTTNTGELFF. The CDR3 DNA follows: TGTGCCAGCAGCTTGCAGAGGACAACGAACACCGGGGAGCTGTTTTTT.

The rearrangement joins TRBV7-9 to TRBJ1-2; TRBD1 might be the D (5 bases). The CDR3 consists of 13 residues. From germline, CDR1 is SEHNR and CDR2 FQNEAQ (reference sequence). Trimming took 6 bases from V and 6 from J, leaving 14 bases between them. CDR3 in DNA: TGTGCCAGCAGTCAACCCGGGGCAAATGGCTACACCTTC. This encodes CASSQPGANGYTF.

V is TRBV7-8 and J is TRBJ2-2; 7 bases are a match to TRBD1. The junction had 4 bases not matched to a gene; V was cut back by 3 bases and J by 3 bases. CDR3 length: 15 amino acids. Germline-derived CDR1 and CDR2 are SGHVS and FQNEAQ. CDR3 nucleotide sequence: TGTGCCAGCAGCTTTGACAGGGATTACACCGGGGAGCTGTTTTTT. This encodes CASSFDRDYTGELFF.

The chain's CDR3 is CASTVRSVVTEAFF. CDR3 nucleotide sequence: TGTGCCAGCACCGTGCGGTCGGTCGTCACTGAAGCTTTCTTT. This chain connects TRBV28 to TRBJ1-1; D not certain. Trimming removed 7 bases at V and 4 bases at J, with 16 bases between. This CDR3 has 14 residues. The germline CDR1 and CDR2 sequences are MDHEN and SYDVKM. Full variable domain (outside the CDR3, taken from reference TRBV28 and TRBJ1-1): DVKVTQSSRYLVKRTGEKVFLECVQDMDHENMFWYRQDPGLGLRLIYFSYDVKMKEKGDIPEGYSVSREKKERFSLILESASTNQTSMYLCASTVRSVVTEAFFGQGTRLTVV.

This chain uses TRBV9 with TRBJ2-3; a possible D gene is TRBD2 (6 bases). This CDR3 is 16 amino acids long. Germline-derived CDR1 and CDR2 are SGDLS and YYNGEE. Trimming removed 1 base at V and 0 bases at J, with 12 bases between. The CDR3 here is CASSVRGGDSTDTQYF. Written as DNA, the CDR3 is TGTGCCAGCAGCGTACGTGGCGGGGATAGCACAGATACGCAGTATTTT. The full variable domain, in which reference TRBV9 and TRBJ2-3 provide the parts outside the CDR3, is DSGVTQTPKHLITATGQRVTLRCSPRSGDLSVYWYQQSLDQGLQFLIQYYNGEERAKGNILERFSAQQFPDLHSELNLSSLELGDSALYFCASSVRGGDSTDTQYFGPGTRLTVL.